This T cell receptor (beta chain) was observed in a study of control samples from healthy donors and cancer patients. The protocol was immunoSEQ multiplex PCR, while the TCRdb copy is restricted to in-frame clones and leaves out a portion. The table includes tens of thousands of clones, over 75% detected once. This clone came up a few times. The sequenced sample was PBMCs. The TCR sequence derives from a woman aged 60-75 years with lung cancer.

Written as DNA, the CDR3 is TGTGCCTGGAGTGACAGGGCTGGCACTGAAGCTTTCTTT. Translation gives CAWSDRAGTEAFF. This chain connects TRBV30 to TRBJ1-1; D might be TRBD1 (6 bases). CDR3 size: 13 residues. V was pared by 1 base and J by 4 bases, with 10 bases between. CDR1 GTSNPN and CDR2 SVGIG come from the germline V gene (reference sequence). Complete variable domain (other parts from reference TRBV30 and TRBJ1-1): SQTIHQWPATLVQPVGSPLSLECTVEGTSNPNLYWYRQAAGRGLQLLFYSVGIGQISSEVPQNLSASRPQDRQFILSSKKLLLSDSGFYLCAWSDRAGTEAFFGQGTRLTVV.